This TCR beta chain was identified during a study of CD8 T cells in Susac syndrome. Across the whole study: Treatment status at blood draw for the Susac syndrome patients was therapy-naive, corticosteroids, or intravenous immunoglobulin alone.

This clonotype has just one count. CD8+ and CD4+ T cells from blood underwent TCR beta sequencing. CD8+ and CD4+ T cells were negatively isolated; TEMRA cells were FACS-enriched. Reverse transcription used about 0.5 to 1 ug RNA and random hexamers. A single record per CDR3 protein comes from TCRdb applying MiXCR to the immunoSEQ multiplex PCR reads. The sample lists 200,000 or so distinct CDR3 sequences; roughly 94% were seen once. The TCR comes from a human donor with Susac syndrome. The source material was CD8+ T cells from PBMCs.

The CDR3 nucleotides read TGCGCCAGCAGCCAGGACTCAGGGGCCGAGACCCAGTACTTC. Its protein product is CASSQDSGAETQYF. The rearrangement links TRBV4-1 to TRBJ2-5; possible D gene TRBD1, 6 bases. The CDR3 totals 14 residues. Trimming left V 3 bases short and J 5 bases short, with 13 bases between. The germline V gene encodes CDR1 MGHRA and CDR2 YSYEKL.